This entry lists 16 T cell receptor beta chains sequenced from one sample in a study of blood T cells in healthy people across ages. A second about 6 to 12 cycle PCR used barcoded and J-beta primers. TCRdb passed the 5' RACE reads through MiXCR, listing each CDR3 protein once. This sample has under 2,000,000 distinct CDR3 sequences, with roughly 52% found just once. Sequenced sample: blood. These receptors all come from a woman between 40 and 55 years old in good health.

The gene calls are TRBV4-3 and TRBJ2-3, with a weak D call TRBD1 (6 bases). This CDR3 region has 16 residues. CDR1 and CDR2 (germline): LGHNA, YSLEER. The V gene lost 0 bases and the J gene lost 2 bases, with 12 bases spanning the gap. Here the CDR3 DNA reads TGCGCCAGCAGCCAAGAGCCAGGGGCCTTCACAGATACGCAGTATTTT. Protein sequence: CASSQEPGAFTDTQYF.

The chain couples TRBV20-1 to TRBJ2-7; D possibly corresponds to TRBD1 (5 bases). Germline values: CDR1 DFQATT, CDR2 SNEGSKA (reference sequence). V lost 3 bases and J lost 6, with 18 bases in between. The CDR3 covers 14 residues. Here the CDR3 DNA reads TGCAGTGCTAGGAACCTCCAGGGCTTATCCGAGCAGTACTTC. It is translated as CSARNLQGLSEQYF.

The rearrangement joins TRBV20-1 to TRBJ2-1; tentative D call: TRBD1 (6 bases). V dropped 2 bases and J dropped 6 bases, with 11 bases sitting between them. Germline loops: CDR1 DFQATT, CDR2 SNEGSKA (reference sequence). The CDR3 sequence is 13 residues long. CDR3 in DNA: TGCAGTGCTAGACCGACAGGAACCAATGAGCAGTTCTTC. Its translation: CSARPTGTNEQFF.

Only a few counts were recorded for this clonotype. This CDR3 is CSVAVSAGNGYTF. For the CDR3, the DNA is TGCAGCGTTGCCGTTTCGGCAGGGAATGGCTACACCTTC. The chain joins TRBV29-1 to TRBJ1-2, with D possibly being TRBD1 (5 bases). Germline assignment: CDR1 SQVTM and CDR2 ANQGSEA. The CDR3 runs to 13 residues. V gave up 4 bases and J gave up 6 bases, with 15 bases separating them.

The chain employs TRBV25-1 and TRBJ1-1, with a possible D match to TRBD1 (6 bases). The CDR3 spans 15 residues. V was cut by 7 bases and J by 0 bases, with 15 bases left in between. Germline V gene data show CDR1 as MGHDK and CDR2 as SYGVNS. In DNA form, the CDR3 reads TGTGCCAGCACCCCCAGGGGACCTATGAACACTGAAGCTTTCTTT. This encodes CASTPRGPMNTEAFF.

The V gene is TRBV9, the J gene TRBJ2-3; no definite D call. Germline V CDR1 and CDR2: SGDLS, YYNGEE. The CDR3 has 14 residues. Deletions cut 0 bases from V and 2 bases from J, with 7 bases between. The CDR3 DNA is TGTGCCAGCAGCGTAGCGGATATCACAGATACGCAGTATTTT. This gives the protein CASSVADITDTQYF.

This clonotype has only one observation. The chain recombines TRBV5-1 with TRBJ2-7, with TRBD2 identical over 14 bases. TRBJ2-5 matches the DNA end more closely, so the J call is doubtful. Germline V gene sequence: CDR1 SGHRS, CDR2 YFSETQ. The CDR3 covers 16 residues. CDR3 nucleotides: TGCGCCAGCAGCCTAACGACTAGCGGGGGGGCCGAGACCCAGTACTTC. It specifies CASSLTTSGGAETQYF.

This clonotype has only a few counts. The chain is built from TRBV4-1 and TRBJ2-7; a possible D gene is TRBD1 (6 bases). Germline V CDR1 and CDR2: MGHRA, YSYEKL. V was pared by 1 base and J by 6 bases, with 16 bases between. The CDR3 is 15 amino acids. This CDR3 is CASSQAHRDRGEQYF. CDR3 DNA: TGCGCCAGCAGCCAAGCCCACAGGGACCGGGGCGAGCAGTACTTC.

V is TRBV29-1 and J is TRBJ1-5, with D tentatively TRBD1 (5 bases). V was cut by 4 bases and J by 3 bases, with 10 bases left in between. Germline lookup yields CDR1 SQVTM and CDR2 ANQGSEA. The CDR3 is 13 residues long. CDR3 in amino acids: CSVVDRLNQPQHF. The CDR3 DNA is TGCAGCGTTGTCGACAGACTCAATCAGCCCCAGCATTTT.

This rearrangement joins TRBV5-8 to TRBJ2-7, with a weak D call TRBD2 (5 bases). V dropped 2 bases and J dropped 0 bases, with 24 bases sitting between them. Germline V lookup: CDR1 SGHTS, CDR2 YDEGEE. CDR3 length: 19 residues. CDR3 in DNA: TGTGCCAGCAGCTTTTTAAAAATTTCGAGGACTGTTAGCTCCTACGAGCAGTACTTC. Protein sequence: CASSFLKISRTVSSYEQYF.

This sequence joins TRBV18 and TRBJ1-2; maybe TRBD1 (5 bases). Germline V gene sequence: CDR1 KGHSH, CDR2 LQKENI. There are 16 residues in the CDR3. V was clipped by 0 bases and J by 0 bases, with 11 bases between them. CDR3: CASSPPQGRSNYGYTF. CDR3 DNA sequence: TGTGCCAGCTCACCACCGCAGGGACGGTCTAACTATGGCTACACCTTC.

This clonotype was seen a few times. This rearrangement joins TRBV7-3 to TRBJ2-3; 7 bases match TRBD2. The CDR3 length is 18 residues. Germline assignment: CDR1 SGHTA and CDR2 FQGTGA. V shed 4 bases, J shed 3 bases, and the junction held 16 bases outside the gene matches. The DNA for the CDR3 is TGTGCCAGCAGCTCCTTAATGGGGAGGGGAGGGTATACAGATACGCAGTATTTT. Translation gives CASSSLMGRGGYTDTQYF.

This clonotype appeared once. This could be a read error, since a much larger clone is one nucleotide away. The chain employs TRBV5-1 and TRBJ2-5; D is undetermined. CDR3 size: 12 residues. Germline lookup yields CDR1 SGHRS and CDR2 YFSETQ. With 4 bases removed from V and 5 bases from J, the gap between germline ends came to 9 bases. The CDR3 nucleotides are TGCGCCAGCAGCCAGCTGTGGGAGACCCAGTACTTC. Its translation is CASSQLWETQYF.

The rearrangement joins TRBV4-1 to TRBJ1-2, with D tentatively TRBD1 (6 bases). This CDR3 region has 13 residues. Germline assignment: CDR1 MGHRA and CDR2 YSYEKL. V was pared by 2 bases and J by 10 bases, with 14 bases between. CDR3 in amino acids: CASSQTGLGDYTF. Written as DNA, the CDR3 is TGCGCCAGCAGCCAAACAGGGTTGGGTGACTACACCTTC.

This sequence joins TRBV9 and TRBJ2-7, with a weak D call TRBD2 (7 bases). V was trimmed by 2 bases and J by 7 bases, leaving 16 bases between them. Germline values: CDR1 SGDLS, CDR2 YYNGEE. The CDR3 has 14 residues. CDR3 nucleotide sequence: TGTGCCAGCAGCGTGGCGGGGGCCGGGGATGAGCAGTACTTC. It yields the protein CASSVAGAGDEQYF.

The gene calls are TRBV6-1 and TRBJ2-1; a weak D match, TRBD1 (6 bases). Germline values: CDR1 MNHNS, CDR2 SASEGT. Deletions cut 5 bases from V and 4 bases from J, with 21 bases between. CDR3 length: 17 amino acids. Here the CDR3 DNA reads TGTGCCAGCAGTACCGGAACAGGGATAGAGAAGTACAATGAGCAGTTCTTC. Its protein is CASSTGTGIEKYNEQFF.